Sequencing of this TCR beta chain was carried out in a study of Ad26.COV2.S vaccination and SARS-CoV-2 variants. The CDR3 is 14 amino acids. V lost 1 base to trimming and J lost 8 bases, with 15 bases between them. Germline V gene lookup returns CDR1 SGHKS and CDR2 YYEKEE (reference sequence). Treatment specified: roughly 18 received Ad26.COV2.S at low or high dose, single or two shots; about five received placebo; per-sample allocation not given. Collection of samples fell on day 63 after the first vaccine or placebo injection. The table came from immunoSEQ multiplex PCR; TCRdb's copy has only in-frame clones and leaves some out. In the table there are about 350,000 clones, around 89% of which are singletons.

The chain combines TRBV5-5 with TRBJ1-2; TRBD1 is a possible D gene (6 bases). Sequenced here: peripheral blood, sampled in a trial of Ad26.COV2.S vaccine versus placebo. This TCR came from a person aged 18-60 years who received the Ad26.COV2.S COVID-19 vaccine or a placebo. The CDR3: CASSLNSGAEGYTF. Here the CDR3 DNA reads TGTGCCAGCAGCTTGAATTCAGGGGCGGAAGGCTACACCTTC.